This T cell receptor beta chain derives from a study of T cell changes during pregnancy in multiple sclerosis. TCRdb keeps only in-frame clones here, not all; method: immunoSEQ multiplex PCR. Of about 50,000 clones listed, roughly 90% are singletons. The V end was cut by 5 bases, the J end by 5 bases, with 12 bases between. Per germline, CDR1 SQVTM and CDR2 ANQGSEA. The CDR3 extends over 12 amino acids. This receptor was obtained from a female donor with multiple sclerosis, enrolled in a pregnancy study. The sequencing used CD4+ T cells from peripheral blood mononuclear cells, collected after pregnancy. The chain carries TRBV29-1 and TRBJ2-5; possible D gene TRBD2, 6 bases. CDR3: CSVIRRGETQYF. The CDR3 DNA sequence: TGCAGCGTTATAAGGAGGGGCGAGACCCAGTACTTC.